This T cell receptor beta chain was sequenced during a study of blood T cell repertoires in COVID-19. Study information: PBMCs, B-cell-depleted T cells, or T cells were the source of the cDNA or gDNA that made up the material.

Source study methods: Counts of nucleated cells, estimated from reference gene primer amplification, were obtained. The assay was immunoSEQ multiplex PCR, and TCRdb's table has in-frame clones only and misses some. From that table come the V and J calls and clone size; the DNA was used to work out D and trimming. The sample includes some 200,000 clones, 65% to 85% of them seen just once. The CDR3 runs 21 residues. Trimming at V came to 4 bases and at J to 3 bases, leaving 20 bases not matched to a gene. Per the germline V gene, CDR1 is SGDLS and CDR2 is YYNGEE. The sequenced sample consisted of peripheral blood. The sequence derives from a woman aged 25 to 39 who had recovered from COVID-19. The genes are TRBV9 and TRBJ2-1; the match to TRBD2 covers 12 bases. This CDR3 is CASSLNVPGLAGIGSYNEQFF. In nucleotides, the CDR3 is TGTGCCAGCAGCCTCAACGTTCCGGGACTAGCGGGCATTGGTAGCTACAATGAGCAGTTCTTC.